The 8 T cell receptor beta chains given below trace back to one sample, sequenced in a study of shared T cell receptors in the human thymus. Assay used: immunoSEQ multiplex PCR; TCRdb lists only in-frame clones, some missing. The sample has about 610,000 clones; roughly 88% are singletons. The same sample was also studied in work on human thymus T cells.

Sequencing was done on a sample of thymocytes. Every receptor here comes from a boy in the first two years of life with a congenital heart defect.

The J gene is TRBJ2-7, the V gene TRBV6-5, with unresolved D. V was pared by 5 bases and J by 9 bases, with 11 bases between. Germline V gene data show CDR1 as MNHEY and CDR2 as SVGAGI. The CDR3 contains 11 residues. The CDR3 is CASSTGGVQYF. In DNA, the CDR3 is TGTGCCAGCAGTACGGGTGGAGTGCAGTACTTC.

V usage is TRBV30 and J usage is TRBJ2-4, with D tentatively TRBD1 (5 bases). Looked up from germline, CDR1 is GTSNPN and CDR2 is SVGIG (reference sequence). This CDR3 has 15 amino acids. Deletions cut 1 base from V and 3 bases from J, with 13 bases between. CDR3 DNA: TGTGCCTGGAGTGGAAGGGGCTGGGGCAAAAACATTCAGTACTTC. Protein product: CAWSGRGWGKNIQYF.

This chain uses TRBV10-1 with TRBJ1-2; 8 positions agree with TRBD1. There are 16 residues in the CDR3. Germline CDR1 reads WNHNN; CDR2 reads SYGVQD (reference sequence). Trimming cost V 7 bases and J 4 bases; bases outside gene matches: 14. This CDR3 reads CASTRTGLRRGYGYTF. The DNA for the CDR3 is TGCGCCAGCACTCGGACAGGGCTCCGTCGGGGCTATGGCTACACCTTC.

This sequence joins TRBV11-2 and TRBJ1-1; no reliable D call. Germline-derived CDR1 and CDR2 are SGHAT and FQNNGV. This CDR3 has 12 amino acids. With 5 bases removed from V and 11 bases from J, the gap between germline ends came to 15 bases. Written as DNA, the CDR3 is TGTGCCAGCAGCCCCATGACACCTGGCGCTTTCTTT. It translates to CASSPMTPGAFF. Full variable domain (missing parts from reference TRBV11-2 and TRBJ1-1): EAGVAQSPRYKIIEKRQSVAFWCNPISGHATLYWYQQILGQGPKLLIQFQNNGVVDDSQLPKDRFSAERLKGVDSTLKIQPAKLEDSAVYLCASSPMTPGAFFGQGTRLTVV.

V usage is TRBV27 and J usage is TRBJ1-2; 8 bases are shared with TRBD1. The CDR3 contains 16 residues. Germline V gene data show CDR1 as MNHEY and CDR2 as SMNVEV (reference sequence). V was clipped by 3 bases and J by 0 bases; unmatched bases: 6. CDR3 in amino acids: CASSLTGEGANYGYTF. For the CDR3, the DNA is TGTGCCAGCAGTTTGACAGGGGAGGGGGCTAACTATGGCTACACCTTC.

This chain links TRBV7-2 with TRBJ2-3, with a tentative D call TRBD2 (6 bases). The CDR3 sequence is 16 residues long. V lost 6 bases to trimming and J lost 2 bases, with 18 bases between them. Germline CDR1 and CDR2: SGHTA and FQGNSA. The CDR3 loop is CASRRGLRLPTDTQYF. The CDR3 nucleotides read TGTGCCAGCAGAAGGGGACTCCGGCTCCCCACAGATACGCAGTATTTT.

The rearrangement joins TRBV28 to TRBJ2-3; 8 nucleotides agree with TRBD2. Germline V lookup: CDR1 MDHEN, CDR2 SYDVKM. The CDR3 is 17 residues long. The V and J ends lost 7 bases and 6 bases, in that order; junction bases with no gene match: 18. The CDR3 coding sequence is TGTGCCAGCACCCTACCCCGGACTAGCCCCTATCTTGATACGCAGTATTTT. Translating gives CASTLPRTSPYLDTQYF.

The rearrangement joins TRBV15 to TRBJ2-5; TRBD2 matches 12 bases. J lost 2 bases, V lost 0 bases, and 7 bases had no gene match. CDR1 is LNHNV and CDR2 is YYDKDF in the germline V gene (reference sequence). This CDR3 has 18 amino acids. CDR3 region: CATSREGASGGGQETQYF. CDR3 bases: TGTGCCACCAGCAGAGAGGGAGCTAGCGGGGGGGGGCAAGAGACCCAGTACTTC.